This T cell receptor beta chain was sequenced during a study of cytomegalovirus exposure and HLA in healthy donors. Study-level information: Researchers found that about 82% of 350 to 500 genotyped donors fell within the Caucasian-associated ancestry cluster.

Whole-study findings and limits: In the analysis, some V segments, TRBV6-2 and TRBV6-3 included, were excluded as indistinguishable. Researchers had no immune exposure information except CMV serostatus available. Later analysis showed most CMV-associated TCR beta chains appearing HLA-restricted.

The germline gives CDR1 SGHAT, CDR2 FQNNGV. This CDR3 has 14 amino acids. Trimming shortened V by 1 base and J by 8 bases, and 14 bases separated the two germline ends. With regard to this clone: Its antigen is unknown.

60 Vbeta and 13 Jbeta primers were used in PCR. Clones were sequenced by immunoSEQ multiplex PCR, and TCRdb holds only the in-frame ones, with some missing. Among 150,000 to 200,000 clones listed, about four fifths were seen once. This sequence originates from a man aged 50 to 60 in good health and CMV-seropositive. The chain carries TRBV11-2 and TRBJ1-2; D remains unclear. The sequenced sample was PBMCs. CDR3 DNA sequence: TGTGCCAGCAGCTTAGGGTCAGTCGGGAGCGGCTACACCTTC. It translates to CASSLGSVGSGYTF.